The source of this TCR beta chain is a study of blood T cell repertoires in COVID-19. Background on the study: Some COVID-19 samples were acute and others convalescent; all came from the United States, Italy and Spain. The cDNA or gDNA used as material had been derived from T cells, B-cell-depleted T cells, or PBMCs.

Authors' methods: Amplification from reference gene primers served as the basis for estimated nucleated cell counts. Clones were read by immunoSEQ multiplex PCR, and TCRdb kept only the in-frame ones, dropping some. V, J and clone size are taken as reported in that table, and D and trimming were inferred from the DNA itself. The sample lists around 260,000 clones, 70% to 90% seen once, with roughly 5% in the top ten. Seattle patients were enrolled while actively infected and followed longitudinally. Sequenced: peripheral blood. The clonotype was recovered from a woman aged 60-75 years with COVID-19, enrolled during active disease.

CDR3 protein: CASSPRTNYGYTF. The CDR3 bases are TGCGCCAGCAGCCCTAGAACTAACTATGGCTACACCTTC. V usage is TRBV5-1 and J usage is TRBJ1-2; D is unresolved. The V gene's germline CDR1 is SGHRS and CDR2 YFSETQ. With 4 bases removed from V and 0 bases from J, the gap between germline ends came to 7 bases. The CDR3 totals 13 residues.